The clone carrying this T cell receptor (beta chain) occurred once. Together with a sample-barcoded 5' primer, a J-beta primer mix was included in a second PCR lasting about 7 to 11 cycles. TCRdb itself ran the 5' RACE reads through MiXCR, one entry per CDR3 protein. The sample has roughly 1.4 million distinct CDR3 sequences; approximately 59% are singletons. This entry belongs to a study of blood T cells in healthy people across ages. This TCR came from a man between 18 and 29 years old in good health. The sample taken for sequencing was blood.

CDR3 DNA sequence: TGTGCCAGCAGTTTTAGGACAGACAATGAAAAACTGTTTTTT. It codes for CASSFRTDNEKLFF. The V and J genes are TRBV12-3 or TRBV12-4 and TRBJ1-4; possibly TRBD1 for D (6 bases). The V gene lost 3 bases and the J gene lost 5 bases, with 10 bases spanning the gap. The CDR3 length is 14 residues.